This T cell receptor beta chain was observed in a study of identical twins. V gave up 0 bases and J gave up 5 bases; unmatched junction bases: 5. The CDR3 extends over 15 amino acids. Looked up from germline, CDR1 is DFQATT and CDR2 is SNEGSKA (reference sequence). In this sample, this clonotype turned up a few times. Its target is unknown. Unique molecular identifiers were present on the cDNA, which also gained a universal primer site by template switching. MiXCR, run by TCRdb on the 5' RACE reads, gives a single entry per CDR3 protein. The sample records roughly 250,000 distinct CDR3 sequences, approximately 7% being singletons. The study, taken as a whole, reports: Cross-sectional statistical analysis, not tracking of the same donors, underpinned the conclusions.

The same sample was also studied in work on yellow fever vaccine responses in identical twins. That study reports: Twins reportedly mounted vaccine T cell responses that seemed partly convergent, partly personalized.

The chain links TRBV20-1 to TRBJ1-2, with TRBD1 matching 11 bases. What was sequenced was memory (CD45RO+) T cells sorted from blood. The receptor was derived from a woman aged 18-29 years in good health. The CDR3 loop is CSARDWDRGLYGYTF. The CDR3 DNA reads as TGCAGTGCTAGAGACTGGGACAGGGGGTTATATGGCTACACCTTC.